The entry below gives a single TCR beta chain sequence along with its context. This clonotype was seen at least ten times. This receptor's antigen is unknown. There are no base qualities to consult, and no much larger clone falls within one base. Graves' hyperthyroidism was defined as stable when no progression to ophthalmopathy occurred over 18 months of follow-up. Hyperthyroidism patients were aged 18 to 65 years and newly diagnosed, with disease duration of less than 2 months. Patients with uncontrolled infections, other autoimmune diseases, pregnancy or lactation were excluded. Diagnoses relied on clinical symptoms, serum thyroxine and TRAb, thyroid ultrasound and orbital computed tomography. Ficoll-Paque density gradient centrifugation was used to isolate PBMCs from around 10 ml of fresh peripheral blood. Trizol reagent was used to extract total RNA, and RNA quality was then checked on an Agilent 2100 Bioanalyzer.

The TCR beta CDR3 regions were amplified from the RNA transcripts. The TCR CDR3 was subjected to a first round of RT-PCR using the HTBI primer set and the Qiagen OneStep RT-PCR kit. Libraries were constructed in a second round of multiplex PCR, after which size selection and purification were performed. Sequencing of the libraries was done on an Illumina HiSeq2000 using paired-end 100 bp reads. In the source study's methods: SOAPnuke was used to process the raw data, removing reads that contained adapters or uncalled bases, had a mean Phred below 15, or lacked an exact match to the constant primer or identifier. COPE v1.2.5 was used to merge high-quality paired reads, and clonotypes were defined as unique nucleotide sequences. MiTCR v1.1 was used to align the clonotypes against IMGT TRBV, TRBD and TRBJ reference segments. Analysis was restricted to V-J combinations with a frequency above 0.0001, which covered approximately 99% of repertoires. The TCS score was defined as F50 (clonal expansion) divided by E x V (chaos), with BLOSUM62-based TCRdist calculated between CDR3 peptides within each V-J. Welch's t-statistics and random forest reduced around 520 V-J features to about 12, which were used in a naive Bayes classifier (R e1071). The raw public reads went through TCRdb reprocessing: fastp at Q25, MiXCR clone calling, in-frame beta chains kept. All rows with the same CDR3 protein become a single entry with the most common DNA and genes. The authors' filters were not applied to this entry. This sample holds approximately 640,000 distinct CDR3 sequences; about a sixth were observed only once. The ten largest account for 3% to 4.5% of the sample.

The data originate from a study of T cells in Graves' hyperthyroidism and ophthalmopathy (dated by TCRdb to about 2019). Looking at the study overall: Peripheral blood was sampled at the time of initial diagnosis, prior to any treatment. A discovery cohort of around 100 patients, approximately 45 with Graves' ophthalmopathy and fewer than 65 with stable Graves' hyperthyroidism, was used to find distinguishing TCR V-J signatures. An independent validation cohort of fewer than 20 hyperthyroidism patients and approximately 15 patients who later progressed to ophthalmopathy tested prospective prediction of ophthalmopathy. The 95 to 100 discovery patients were randomly divided into training and test sets at a 7:3 ratio. In addition, the study compared T-cell repertoires in thyroid tissue and in blood from about 6 Graves' hyperthyroidism patients. After sampling, hyperthyroidism patients received methimazole starting at 30 mg daily, and ophthalmopathy patients received high-dose intravenous methylprednisolone. According to the paper, TCR Vbeta CDR3 sequencing was carried out on approximately 140 peripheral blood samples, which came from fewer than 50 ophthalmopathy, approximately 78 hyperthyroidism and roughly 17 progressor patients. Results the study describes overall, beyond this receptor: Most expanded thyroid clonotypes (frequency above 0.001) were also detected in blood, suggesting blood repertoires may reflect thyroid immune responses. A model built on a 13 V-J signature distinguished ophthalmopathy from stable hyperthyroidism, reaching roughly 88% sensitivity and 81% to 83% specificity in cross-validation and 80%/75% in testing. Sample size was not statistically predetermined, and blinding of investigators to group allocation was not performed. In validation, the model predicted progression to ophthalmopathy with just under 71% sensitivity and approximately 72% specificity, a median of 6.5 months before onset.

The germline V gene encodes CDR1 MNHNS and CDR2 SASEGT. Deletion took 4 bases off V and 0 bases off J, with a span of 10 bases between the germline ends. From the cysteine through the phenylalanine, the CDR3 covers 15 amino acids. Only CDR3 DNA remains: 45 bases, in frame from the first base. The sequenced sample consisted of blood. The source of this sequence is a woman aged 25 to 39 with Graves' hyperthyroidism. The chain is encoded by TRBV6-1 joined to TRBJ1-5; TRBD1 might be the D gene, on 6 matching bases. The bases are TGTGCCAGCAGTGTGGGACATTATAGCAATCAGCCCCAGCATTTT. This gives the protein CASSVGHYSNQPQHF.